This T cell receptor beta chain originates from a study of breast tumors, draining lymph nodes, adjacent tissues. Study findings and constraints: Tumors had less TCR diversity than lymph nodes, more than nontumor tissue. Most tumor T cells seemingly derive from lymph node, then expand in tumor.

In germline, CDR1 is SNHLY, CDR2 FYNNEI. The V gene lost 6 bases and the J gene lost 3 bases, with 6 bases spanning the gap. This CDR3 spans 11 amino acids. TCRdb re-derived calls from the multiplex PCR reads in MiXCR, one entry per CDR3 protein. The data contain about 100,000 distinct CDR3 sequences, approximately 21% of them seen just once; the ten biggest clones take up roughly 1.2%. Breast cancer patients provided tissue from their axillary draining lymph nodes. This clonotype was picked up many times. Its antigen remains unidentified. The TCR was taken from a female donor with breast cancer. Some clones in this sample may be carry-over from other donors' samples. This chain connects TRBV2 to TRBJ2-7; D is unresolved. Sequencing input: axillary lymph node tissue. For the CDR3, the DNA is TGTGCCAGCAGCCCTTTCTACGAGCAGTACTTC. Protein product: CASSPFYEQYF.